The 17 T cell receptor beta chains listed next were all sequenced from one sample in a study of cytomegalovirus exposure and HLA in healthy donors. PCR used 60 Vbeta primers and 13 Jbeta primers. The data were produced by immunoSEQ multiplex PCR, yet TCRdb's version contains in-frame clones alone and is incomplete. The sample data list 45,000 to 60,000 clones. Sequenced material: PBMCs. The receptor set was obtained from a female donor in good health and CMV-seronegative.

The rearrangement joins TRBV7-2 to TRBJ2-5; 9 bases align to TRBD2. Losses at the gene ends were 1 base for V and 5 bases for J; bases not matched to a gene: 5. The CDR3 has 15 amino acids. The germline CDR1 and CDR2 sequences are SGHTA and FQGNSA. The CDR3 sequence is CASSLGSGGRETQYF. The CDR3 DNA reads TGTGCCAGCAGCTTAGGTAGCGGGGGACGGGAGACCCAGTACTTC. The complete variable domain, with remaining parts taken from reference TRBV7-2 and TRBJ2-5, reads GAGVSQSPSNKVTEKGKDVELRCDPISGHTALYWYRQSLGQGLEFLIYFQGNSAPDKSGLPSDRFSAERTGGSVSTLTIQRTQQEDSAVYLCASSLGSGGRETQYFGPGTRLLVL.

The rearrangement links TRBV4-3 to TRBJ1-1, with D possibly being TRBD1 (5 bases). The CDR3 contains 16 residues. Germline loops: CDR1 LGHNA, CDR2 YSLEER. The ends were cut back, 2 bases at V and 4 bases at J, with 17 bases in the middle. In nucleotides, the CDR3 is TGCGCCAGCAGCCAATCCCAGATCGGGAGGGGCACTGAAGCTTTCTTT. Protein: CASSQSQIGRGTEAFF.

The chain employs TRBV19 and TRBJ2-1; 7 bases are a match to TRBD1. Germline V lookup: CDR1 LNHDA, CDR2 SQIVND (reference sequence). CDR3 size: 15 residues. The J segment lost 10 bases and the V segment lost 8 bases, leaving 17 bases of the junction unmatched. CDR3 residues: CASLAGTDVPPEQFF. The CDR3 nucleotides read TGTGCCAGTCTAGCTGGGACAGACGTCCCACCGGAGCAGTTCTTC.

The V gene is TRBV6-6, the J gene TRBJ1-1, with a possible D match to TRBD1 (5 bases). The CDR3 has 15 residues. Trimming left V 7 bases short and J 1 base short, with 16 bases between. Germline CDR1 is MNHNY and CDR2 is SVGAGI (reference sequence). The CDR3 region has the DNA TGTGCCAGCAACCGCCAGGGTATTGGGAACACTGAAGCTTTCTTT. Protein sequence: CASNRQGIGNTEAFF.

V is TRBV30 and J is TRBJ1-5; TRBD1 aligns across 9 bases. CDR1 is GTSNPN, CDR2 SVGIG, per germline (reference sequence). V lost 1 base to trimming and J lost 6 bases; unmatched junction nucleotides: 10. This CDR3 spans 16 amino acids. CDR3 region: CAWSASPGTGSQPQHF. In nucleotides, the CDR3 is TGTGCCTGGAGTGCCTCCCCCGGGACAGGGAGTCAGCCCCAGCATTTT.

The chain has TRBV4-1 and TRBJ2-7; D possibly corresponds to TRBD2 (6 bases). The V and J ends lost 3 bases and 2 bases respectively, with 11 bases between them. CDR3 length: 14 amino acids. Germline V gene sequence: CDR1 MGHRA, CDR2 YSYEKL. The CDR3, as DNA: TGCGCCAGCAGCCATAGCGGAACCACCTACGAGCAGTACTTC. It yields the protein CASSHSGTTYEQYF.

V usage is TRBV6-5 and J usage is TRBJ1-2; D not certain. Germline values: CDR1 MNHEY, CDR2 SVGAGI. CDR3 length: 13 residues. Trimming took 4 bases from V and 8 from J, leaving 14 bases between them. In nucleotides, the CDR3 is TGTGCCAGCAGTTTCCGTCGAGATCGGGGCTACACCTTC. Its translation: CASSFRRDRGYTF.

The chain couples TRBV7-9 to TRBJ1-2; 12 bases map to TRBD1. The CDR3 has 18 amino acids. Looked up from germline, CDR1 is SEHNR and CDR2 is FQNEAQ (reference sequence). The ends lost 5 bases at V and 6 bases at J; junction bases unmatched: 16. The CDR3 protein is CASSQFIHTGTGGHGYTF. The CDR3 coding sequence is TGTGCCAGCAGCCAATTTATTCATACCGGGACAGGGGGCCATGGCTACACCTTC.

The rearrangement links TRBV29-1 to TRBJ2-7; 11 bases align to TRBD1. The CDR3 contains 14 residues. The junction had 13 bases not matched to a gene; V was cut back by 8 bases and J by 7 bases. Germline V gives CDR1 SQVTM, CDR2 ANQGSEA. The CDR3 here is CSPNPGQGAGEQYF. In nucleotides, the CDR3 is TGCAGCCCAAATCCCGGACAGGGGGCTGGGGAGCAGTACTTC.

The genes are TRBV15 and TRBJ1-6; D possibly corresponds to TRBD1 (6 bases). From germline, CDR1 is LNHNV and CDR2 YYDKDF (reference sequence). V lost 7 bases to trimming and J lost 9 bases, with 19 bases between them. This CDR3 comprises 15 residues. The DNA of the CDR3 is TGTGCCACCATGCGGGAGGCAGGGGAGGGTTCACCCCTCCACTTT. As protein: CATMREAGEGSPLHF.

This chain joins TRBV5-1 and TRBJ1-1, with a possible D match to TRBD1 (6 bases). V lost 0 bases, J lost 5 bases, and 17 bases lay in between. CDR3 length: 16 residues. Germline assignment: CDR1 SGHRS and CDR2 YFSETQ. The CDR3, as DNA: TGCGCCAGCAGCTTGGGTTATAGCAGGGGAGGGACTGAAGCTTTCTTT. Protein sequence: CASSLGYSRGGTEAFF. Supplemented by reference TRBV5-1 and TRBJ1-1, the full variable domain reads KAGVTQTPRYLIKTRGQQVTLSCSPISGHRSVSWYQQTPGQGLQFLFEYFSETQRNKGNFPGRFSGRQFSNSRSEMNVSTLELGDSALYLCASSLGYSRGGTEAFFGQGTRLTVV.

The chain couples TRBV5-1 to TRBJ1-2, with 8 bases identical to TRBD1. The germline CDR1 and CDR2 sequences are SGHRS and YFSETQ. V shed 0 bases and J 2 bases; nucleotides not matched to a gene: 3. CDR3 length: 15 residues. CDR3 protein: CASSLVSGGNYGYTF. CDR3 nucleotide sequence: TGCGCCAGCAGCTTGGTTTCAGGGGGCAACTATGGCTACACCTTC.

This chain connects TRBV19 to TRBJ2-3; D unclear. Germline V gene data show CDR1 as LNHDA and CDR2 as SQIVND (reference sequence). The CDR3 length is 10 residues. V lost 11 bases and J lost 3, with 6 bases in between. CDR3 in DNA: TGTGCCCGGGTGACAGATACGCAGTATTTT. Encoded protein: CARVTDTQYF.

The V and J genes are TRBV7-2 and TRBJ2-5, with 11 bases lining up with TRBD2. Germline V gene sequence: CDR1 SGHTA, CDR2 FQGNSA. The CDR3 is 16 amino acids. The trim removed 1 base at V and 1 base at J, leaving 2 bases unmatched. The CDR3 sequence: CASSLGLAGSQETQYF. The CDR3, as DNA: TGTGCCAGCAGCTTAGGACTAGCGGGGAGCCAAGAGACCCAGTACTTC.

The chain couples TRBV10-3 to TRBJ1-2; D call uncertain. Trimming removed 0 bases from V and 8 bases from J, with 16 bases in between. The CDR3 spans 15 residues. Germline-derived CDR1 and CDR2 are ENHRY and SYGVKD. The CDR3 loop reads CAISESAVALGGYTF. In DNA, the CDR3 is TGTGCCATCAGTGAGTCAGCGGTGGCCCTCGGAGGCTACACCTTC.

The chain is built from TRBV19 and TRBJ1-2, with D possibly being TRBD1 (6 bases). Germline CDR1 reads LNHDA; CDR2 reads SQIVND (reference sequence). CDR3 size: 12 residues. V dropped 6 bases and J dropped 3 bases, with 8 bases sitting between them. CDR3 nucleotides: TGTGCCAGTAGGACAGGACACTATGGCTACACCTTC. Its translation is CASRTGHYGYTF.

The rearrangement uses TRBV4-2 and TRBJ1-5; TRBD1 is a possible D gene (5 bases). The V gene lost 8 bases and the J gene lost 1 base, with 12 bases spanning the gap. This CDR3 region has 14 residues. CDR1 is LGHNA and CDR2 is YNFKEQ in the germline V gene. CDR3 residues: CASQGATSNQPQHF. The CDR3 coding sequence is TGTGCCAGCCAAGGGGCCACCAGCAATCAGCCCCAGCATTTT.